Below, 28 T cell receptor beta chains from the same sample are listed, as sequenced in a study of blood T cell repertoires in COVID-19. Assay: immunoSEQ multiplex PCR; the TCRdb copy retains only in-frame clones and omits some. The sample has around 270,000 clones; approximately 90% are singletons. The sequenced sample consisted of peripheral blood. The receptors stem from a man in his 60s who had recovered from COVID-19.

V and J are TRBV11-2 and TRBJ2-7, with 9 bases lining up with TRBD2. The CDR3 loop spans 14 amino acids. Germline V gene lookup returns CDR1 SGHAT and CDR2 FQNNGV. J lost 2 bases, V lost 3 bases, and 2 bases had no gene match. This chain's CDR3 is CASSFAGGPYEQYF. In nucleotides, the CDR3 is TGTGCCAGCAGCTTCGCGGGGGGGCCCTACGAGCAGTACTTC.

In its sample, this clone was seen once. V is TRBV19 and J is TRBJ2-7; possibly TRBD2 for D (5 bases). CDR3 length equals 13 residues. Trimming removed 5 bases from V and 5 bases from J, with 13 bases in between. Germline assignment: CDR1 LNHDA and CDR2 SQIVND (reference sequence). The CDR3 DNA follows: TGTGCCAGTAGTCTCCGCGGGTACCACGAGCAGTACTTC. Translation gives CASSLRGYHEQYF.

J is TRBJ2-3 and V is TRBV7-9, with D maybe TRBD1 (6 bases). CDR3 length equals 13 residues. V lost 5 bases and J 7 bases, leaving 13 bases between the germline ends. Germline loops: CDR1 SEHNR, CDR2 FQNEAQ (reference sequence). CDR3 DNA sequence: TGTGCCAGCAGCGGGCAGACAGGTTATACGCAGTATTTT. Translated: CASSGQTGYTQYF.

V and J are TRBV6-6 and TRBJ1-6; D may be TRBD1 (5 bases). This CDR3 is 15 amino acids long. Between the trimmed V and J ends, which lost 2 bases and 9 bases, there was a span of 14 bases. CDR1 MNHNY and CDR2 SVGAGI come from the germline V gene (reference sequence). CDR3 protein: CASSYSTGGVSPLHF. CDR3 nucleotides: TGTGCCAGCAGTTACAGTACCGGGGGGGTTTCACCCCTCCACTTT.

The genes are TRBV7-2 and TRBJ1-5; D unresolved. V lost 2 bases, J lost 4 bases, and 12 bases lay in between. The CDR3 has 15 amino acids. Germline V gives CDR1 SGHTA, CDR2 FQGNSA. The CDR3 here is CASSLIWAGNQPQHF. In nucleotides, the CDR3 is TGTGCCAGCAGCTTAATATGGGCGGGGAATCAGCCCCAGCATTTT.

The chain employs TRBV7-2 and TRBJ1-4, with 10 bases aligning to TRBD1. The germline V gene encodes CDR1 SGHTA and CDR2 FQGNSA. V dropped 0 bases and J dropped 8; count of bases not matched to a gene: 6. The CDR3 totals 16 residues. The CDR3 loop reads CASSLAGGQGSEKLFF. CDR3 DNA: TGTGCCAGCAGCTTAGCGGGGGGACAGGGGAGCGAAAAACTGTTTTTT.

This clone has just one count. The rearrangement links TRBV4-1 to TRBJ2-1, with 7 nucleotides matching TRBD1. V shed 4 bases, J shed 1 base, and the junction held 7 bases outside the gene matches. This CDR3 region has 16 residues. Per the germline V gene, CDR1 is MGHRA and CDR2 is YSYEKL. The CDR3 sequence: CASSPGTAVSYNEQFF. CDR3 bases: TGCGCCAGCAGCCCCGGGACAGCGGTTTCCTACAATGAGCAGTTCTTC.

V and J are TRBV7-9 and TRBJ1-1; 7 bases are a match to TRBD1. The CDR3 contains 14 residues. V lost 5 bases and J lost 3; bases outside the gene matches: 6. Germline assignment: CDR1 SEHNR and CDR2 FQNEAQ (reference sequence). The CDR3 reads CASSPRGWDTEAFF. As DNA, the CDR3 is TGTGCCAGCAGCCCCAGGGGGTGGGACACTGAAGCTTTCTTT.

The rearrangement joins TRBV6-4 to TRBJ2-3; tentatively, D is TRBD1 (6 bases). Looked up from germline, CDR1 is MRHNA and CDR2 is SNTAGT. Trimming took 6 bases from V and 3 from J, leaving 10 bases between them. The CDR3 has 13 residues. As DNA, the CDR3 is TGTGCCAGCAGCTTACAGGGTACAGATACGCAGTATTTT. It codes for CASSLQGTDTQYF.

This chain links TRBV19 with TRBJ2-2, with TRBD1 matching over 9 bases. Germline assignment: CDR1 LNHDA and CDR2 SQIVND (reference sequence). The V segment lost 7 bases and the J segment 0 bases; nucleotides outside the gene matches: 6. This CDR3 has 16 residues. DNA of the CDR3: TGTGCCAGTACCCAAACAGGGGGCTCGAACACCGGGGAGCTGTTTTTT. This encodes CASTQTGGSNTGELFF.

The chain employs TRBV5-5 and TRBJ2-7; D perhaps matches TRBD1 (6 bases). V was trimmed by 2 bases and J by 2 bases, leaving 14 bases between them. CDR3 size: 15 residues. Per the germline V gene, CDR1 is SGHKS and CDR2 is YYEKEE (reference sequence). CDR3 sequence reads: CASSFHQGRPYEQYF. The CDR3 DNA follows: TGTGCCAGCAGCTTCCATCAGGGGCGCCCCTACGAGCAGTACTTC.

CDR3 sequence (DNA): TGTGCCAGCAGCTTTGGTTGGGGGGAGGTAGCCAAAAACATTCAGTACTTC. Translation gives CASSFGWGEVAKNIQYF. This rearrangement joins TRBV5-8 to TRBJ2-4, with D perhaps TRBD2 (6 bases). Germline-derived CDR1 and CDR2 are SGHTS and YDEGEE. Trimming removed 2 bases at V and 0 bases at J, with 15 bases between. The CDR3 is made up of 17 amino acids. The complete variable domain, with remaining parts taken from reference TRBV5-8 and TRBJ2-4, reads EAGVTQSPTHLIKTRGQQATLRCSPISGHTSVYWYQQALGLGLQFLLWYDEGEERNRGNFPPRFSGRQFPNYSSELNVNALELEDSALYLCASSFGWGEVAKNIQYFGAGTRLSVL.

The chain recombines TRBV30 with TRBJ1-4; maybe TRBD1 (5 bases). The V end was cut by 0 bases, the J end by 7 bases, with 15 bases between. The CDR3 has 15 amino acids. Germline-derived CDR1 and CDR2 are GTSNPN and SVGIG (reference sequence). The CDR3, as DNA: TGTGCCTGGAGTGTACGCGTAGGGGCGCTTGAAAAACTGTTTTTT. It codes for CAWSVRVGALEKLFF. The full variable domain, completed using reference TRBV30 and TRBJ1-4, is SQTIHQWPATLVQPVGSPLSLECTVEGTSNPNLYWYRQAAGRGLQLLFYSVGIGQISSEVPQNLSASRPQDRQFILSSKKLLLSDSGFYLCAWSVRVGALEKLFFGSGTQLSVL.

The CDR3 coding sequence is TGTGCCATCGCCGACAGGGTCGGAAAGACCCAGTACTTC. This gives the protein CAIADRVGKTQYF. The chain uses TRBV10-3 and TRBJ2-5; 7 nucleotides line up with TRBD1. Germline lookup yields CDR1 ENHRY and CDR2 SYGVKD. V shed 8 bases and J 6 bases; nucleotides not matched to a gene: 9. This CDR3 region has 13 residues.

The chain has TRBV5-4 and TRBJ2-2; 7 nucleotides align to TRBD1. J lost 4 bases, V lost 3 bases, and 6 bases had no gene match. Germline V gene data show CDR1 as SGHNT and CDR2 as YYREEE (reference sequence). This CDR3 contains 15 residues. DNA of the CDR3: TGTGCCAGCAGCTCAAGACAGGGCCGCACCGGGGAGCTGTTTTTT. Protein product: CASSSRQGRTGELFF.

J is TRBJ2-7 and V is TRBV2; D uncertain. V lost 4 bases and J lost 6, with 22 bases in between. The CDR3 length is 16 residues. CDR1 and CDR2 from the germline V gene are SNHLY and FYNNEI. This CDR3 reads CASSGGPQTFVGEQYF. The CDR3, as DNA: TGTGCCAGCAGTGGTGGGCCTCAGACGTTTGTAGGCGAGCAGTACTTC.

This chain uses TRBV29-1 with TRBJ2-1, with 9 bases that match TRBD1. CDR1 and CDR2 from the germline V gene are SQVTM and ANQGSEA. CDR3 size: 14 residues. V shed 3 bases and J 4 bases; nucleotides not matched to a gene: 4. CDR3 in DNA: TGCAGCGTTGACTGGACAGGGGTATACAATGAGCAGTTCTTC. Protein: CSVDWTGVYNEQFF.

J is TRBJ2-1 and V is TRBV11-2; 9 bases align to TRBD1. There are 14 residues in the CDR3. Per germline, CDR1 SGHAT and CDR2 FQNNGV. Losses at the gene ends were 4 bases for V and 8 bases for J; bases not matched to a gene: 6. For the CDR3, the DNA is TGTGCCAGCAGCTGGGGACAGGGAGGTTATGAGCAGTTCTTC. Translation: CASSWGQGGYEQFF.

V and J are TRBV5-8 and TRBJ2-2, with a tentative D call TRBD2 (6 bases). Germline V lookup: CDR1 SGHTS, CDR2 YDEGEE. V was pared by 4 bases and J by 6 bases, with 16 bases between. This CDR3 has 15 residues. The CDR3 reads CASSRDSAGSGELFF. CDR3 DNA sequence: TGTGCCAGCAGCCGGGACTCGGCTGGTTCCGGGGAGCTGTTTTTT.

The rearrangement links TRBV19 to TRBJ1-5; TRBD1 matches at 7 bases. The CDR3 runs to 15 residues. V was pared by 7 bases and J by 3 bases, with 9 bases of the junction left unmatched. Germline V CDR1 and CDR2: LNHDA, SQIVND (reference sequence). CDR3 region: CASKWDSGANQPQHF. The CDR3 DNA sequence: TGTGCCAGTAAGTGGGACAGCGGCGCCAATCAGCCCCAGCATTTT.

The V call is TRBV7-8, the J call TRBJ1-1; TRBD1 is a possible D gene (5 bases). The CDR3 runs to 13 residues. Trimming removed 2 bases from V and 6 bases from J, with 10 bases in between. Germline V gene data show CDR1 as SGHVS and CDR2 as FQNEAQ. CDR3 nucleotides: TGTGCCAGCAGCTTAATCAGGGATGCTGAAGCTTTCTTT. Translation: CASSLIRDAEAFF.

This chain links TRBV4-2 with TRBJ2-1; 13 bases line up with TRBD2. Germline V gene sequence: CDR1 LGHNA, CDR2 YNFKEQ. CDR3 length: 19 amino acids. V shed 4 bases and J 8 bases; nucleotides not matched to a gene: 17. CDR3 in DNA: TGTGCCAGCAGCCGTCCCCCCAGGACTAGCGGGGGAATGGGCCATGAGCAGTTCTTC. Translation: CASSRPPRTSGGMGHEQFF.

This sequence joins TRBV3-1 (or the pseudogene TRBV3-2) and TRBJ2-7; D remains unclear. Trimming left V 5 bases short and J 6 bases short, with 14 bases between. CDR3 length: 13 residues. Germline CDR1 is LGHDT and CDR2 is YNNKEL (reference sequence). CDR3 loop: CASSYTVVREQYF. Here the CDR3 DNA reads TGTGCCAGCAGCTATACAGTAGTCCGCGAGCAGTACTTC.

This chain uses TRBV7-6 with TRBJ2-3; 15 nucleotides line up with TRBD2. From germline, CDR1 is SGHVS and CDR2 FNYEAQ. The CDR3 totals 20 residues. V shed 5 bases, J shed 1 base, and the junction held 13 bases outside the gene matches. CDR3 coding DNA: TGTGCCAGCAGCCCCTTGCCCGGGACTAGCGGGGGGCTGGGCACAGATACGCAGTATTTT. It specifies CASSPLPGTSGGLGTDTQYF.

The CDR3 here is CASSQRGGSGGQGEQFF. CDR3 DNA: TGTGCCAGCAGCCAGCGTGGTGGTAGCGGGGGGCAGGGTGAGCAGTTCTTC. The V gene is TRBV7-8, the J gene TRBJ2-1; 10 positions agree with TRBD2. Trimming at V came to 5 bases and at J to 9 bases, leaving 16 bases not matched to a gene. CDR1 and CDR2 from the germline V gene are SGHVS and FQNEAQ. The length of the CDR3 is 17 residues.

CDR3: CASGAGLFYEQYF. In DNA form, the CDR3 reads TGTGCCAGCGGGGCAGGATTATTCTACGAGCAGTACTTC. The V call is TRBV27, the J call TRBJ2-7, with a possible D match to TRBD1 (5 bases). The CDR3 length is 13 residues. Trimming cost V 8 bases and J 3 bases, with 14 bases left between them. Germline V gene lookup returns CDR1 MNHEY and CDR2 SMNVEV (reference sequence).

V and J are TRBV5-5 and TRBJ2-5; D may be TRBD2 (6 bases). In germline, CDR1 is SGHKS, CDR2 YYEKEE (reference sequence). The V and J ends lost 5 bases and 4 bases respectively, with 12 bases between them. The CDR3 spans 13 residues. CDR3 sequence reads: CASRWGLGETQYF. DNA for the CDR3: TGTGCCAGCAGGTGGGGACTGGGAGAGACCCAGTACTTC.

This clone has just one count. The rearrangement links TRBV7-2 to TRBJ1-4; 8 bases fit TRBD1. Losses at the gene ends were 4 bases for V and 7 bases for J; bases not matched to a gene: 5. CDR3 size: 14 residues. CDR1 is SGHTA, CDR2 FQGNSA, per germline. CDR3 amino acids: CASSSTGAGEKLFF. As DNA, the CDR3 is TGTGCCAGCAGCTCGACAGGGGCGGGTGAAAAACTGTTTTTT.